This T cell receptor (beta chain) was obtained from a study of control samples from healthy donors and cancer patients. Germline CDR1 reads MNHNS; CDR2 reads SASEGT. V lost 1 base and J lost 6; bases outside the gene matches: 5. The CDR3 covers 15 residues. Sequenced by immunoSEQ multiplex PCR; TCRdb stores in-frame clones only, minus some. In the table there are around 79,000 clones, more than 85% of which are singletons. The sample comprised PBMCs. This clonotype was obtained from a woman in her 40s with lung cancer. The chain links TRBV6-1 to TRBJ1-4, with TRBD1 matching 7 bases. CDR3 sequence (DNA): TGTGCCAGCAGTGAAGAGCTCACAGGGGATGAAAAACTGTTTTTT. It encodes CASSEELTGDEKLFF.